A single sample is the source of the 14 T cell receptor beta chains below, sequenced in a study of Graves' ophthalmopathy and Graves' hyperthyroidism. Using RNA transcripts, the TCR beta CDR3 regions were amplified. Amplification began with first-round RT-PCR using HTBI primers, then second-round multiplex PCR was performed. TCRdb processed the multiplex PCR reads anew with MiXCR; each CDR3 protein has one entry. The data hold 150,000 or so distinct CDR3 sequences, with 37% observed a single time. Sequencing was done on a sample of peripheral blood. These receptors all stem from a woman between 40 and 55 years old with Graves' ophthalmopathy.

The sample holds many counts of this clonotype. The V gene is TRBV25-1, the J gene TRBJ2-7; D gene uncertain. The V end lost 7 bases, the J end lost 0 bases, and 10 bases lay between the germline ends. Germline V gene data show CDR1 as MGHDK and CDR2 as SYGVNS. CDR3 size: 13 residues. The CDR3 region has the DNA TGTGCCAGCAACCCAGGCCTCTCCTACGAGCAGTACTTC. This gives the protein CASNPGLSYEQYF.

V and J are TRBV27 and TRBJ1-2; 9 bases line up with TRBD1. The CDR3 extends over 16 amino acids. Trimming took 5 bases from V and 7 from J; bases not matched to a gene: 14. Germline V gene sequence: CDR1 MNHEY, CDR2 SMNVEV (reference sequence). CDR3 DNA sequence: TGTGCCAGCAGTCCCGGGACAGGGCCCCCCTCGGGTGGCTACACCTTC. Amino acids: CASSPGTGPPSGGYTF.

This sequence joins TRBV12-3 or TRBV12-4 and TRBJ1-2, with 9 positions matching TRBD1. This CDR3 is 14 amino acids long. V lost 5 bases to trimming and J lost 4 bases; unmatched junction nucleotides: 5. DNA for the CDR3: TGTGCCAGCAGTCGGACAGGGGTGGCCTATGGCTACACCTTC. The encoded protein is CASSRTGVAYGYTF.

This clonotype was counted ten times or more. In nucleotides, the CDR3 is TGTGCCAGCACCAAATGGGGGACGATGGGCACTGAAGCTTTCTTT. Its translation is CASTKWGTMGTEAFF. This chain connects TRBV28 to TRBJ1-1; possibly TRBD1 for D (5 bases). The germline gives CDR1 MDHEN, CDR2 SYDVKM. The CDR3 totals 15 residues. V shed 7 bases and J shed 4 bases, with 19 bases lying between them.

The chain has TRBV7-2 and TRBJ2-4; D perhaps matches TRBD1 (6 bases). CDR3 size: 15 residues. Germline-derived CDR1 and CDR2 are SGHTA and FQGNSA. The ends were cut back, 4 bases at V and 0 bases at J, with 10 bases in the middle. CDR3 coding DNA: TGTGCCAGCAGCTGGAAACAGGGAGCCAAAAACATTCAGTACTTC. Protein: CASSWKQGAKNIQYF.

Many counts were recorded for this clonotype. The V call is TRBV18, the J call TRBJ2-5; D remains unclear. CDR1 KGHSH and CDR2 LQKENI come from the germline V gene. Trimming took off 0 bases at V and 5 bases at J, with 4 bases between the two ends. This CDR3 has 12 residues. The CDR3 DNA reads TGTGCCAGCTCACCACCCAGGGAGACCCAGTACTTC. This translates into CASSPPRETQYF.

In its sample, this clonotype was seen many times. V is TRBV10-3 and J is TRBJ2-7; 9 bases fit TRBD1. Losses at the gene ends were 7 bases for V and 6 bases for J; bases not matched to a gene: 13. This CDR3 contains 15 residues. Germline V CDR1 and CDR2: ENHRY, SYGVKD. The CDR3 bases are TGTGCCATCATGGAGGGACAGGGTCGACGGGGCGAGCAGTACTTC. It translates to CAIMEGQGRRGEQYF.

This clonotype was counted at least ten times. This chain uses TRBV20-1 with TRBJ1-1, with D tentatively TRBD1 (6 bases). This CDR3 is built from 15 residues. The V gene lost 5 bases and the J gene lost 8 bases, with 24 bases spanning the gap. Germline assignment: CDR1 DFQATT and CDR2 SNEGSKA (reference sequence). The CDR3 is CSAPDSGTQVSEAFF. The CDR3 nucleotides are TGCAGTGCTCCAGACTCCGGGACACAAGTTTCGGAAGCTTTCTTT.

This clonotype came up many times. The chain joins TRBV4-2 to TRBJ1-1; D is unresolved. The CDR3 loop spans 17 amino acids. Germline CDR1 reads LGHNA; CDR2 reads YNFKEQ. V was clipped by 0 bases and J by 8 bases, with 22 bases between them. CDR3 DNA: TGTGCCAGCAGCCAAGATAAAGGTGCAAAGGGTGGCCGGGAAGCTTTCTTT. Translation gives CASSQDKGAKGGREAFF.

This clonotype was counted ten times or more. The chain combines TRBV5-1 with TRBJ2-4; no clear D gene. Germline values: CDR1 SGHRS, CDR2 YFSETQ. Deletions cut 0 bases from V and 13 bases from J, with 14 bases between. The length of the CDR3 is 13 residues. CDR3 DNA sequence: TGCGCCAGCAGCTTGGAGGTCCCAGCTGTGCAGTACTTC. Amino acids: CASSLEVPAVQYF.

J is TRBJ2-7 and V is TRBV27, with a weak D call TRBD2 (6 bases). This CDR3 has 14 residues. With 8 bases removed from V and 4 bases from J, the gap between germline ends came to 18 bases. Germline CDR1 reads MNHEY; CDR2 reads SMNVEV (reference sequence). The CDR3 coding sequence is TGTGCCAGCTCTTCCGGGAGTGGTCGGTACGAGCAGTACTTC. This gives the protein CASSSGSGRYEQYF.

V gene TRBV6-1 combines with J gene TRBJ1-5; no clear D gene. The CDR3 has 13 residues. Germline V lookup: CDR1 MNHNS, CDR2 SASEGT. V lost 4 bases, J lost 5 bases, and 9 bases lay in between. The CDR3 is CASSVQTYQPQHF. CDR3 DNA sequence: TGTGCCAGCAGTGTTCAGACTTATCAGCCCCAGCATTTT.

At least ten counts were recorded for this clonotype. This chain joins TRBV4-2 and TRBJ1-2, with a tentative D call TRBD1 (5 bases). Germline assignment: CDR1 LGHNA and CDR2 YNFKEQ. The CDR3 sequence is 15 residues long. Trimming shortened V by 0 bases and J by 5 bases, and 13 bases separated the two germline ends. CDR3 loop: CASSQDRGTGYGYTF. The DNA of the CDR3 is TGTGCCAGCAGCCAAGATCGGGGGACGGGTTATGGCTACACCTTC.

The chain carries TRBV7-2 and TRBJ2-5; a weak D match, TRBD1 (6 bases). V lost 4 bases, J lost 2 bases, and 14 bases lay in between. This CDR3 is 15 amino acids long. CDR1 SGHTA and CDR2 FQGNSA come from the germline V gene. The CDR3 DNA is TGTGCCAGCAGCTATCAGGGGAACCCACAAGAGACCCAGTACTTC. This encodes CASSYQGNPQETQYF.